The source of this T cell receptor beta chain is a study of shared clonotypes between healthy human individuals (dated by TCRdb to between 2020 and 2021). Regarding the study in general: The cohort included a few men and a couple of women between 18 and 49 years of age. Between about 0.94 and 8.9 billion PBMCs per donor were obtained by leukapheresis. For each donor, three plates each were used for CD4 naive and CD4 memory, two plates were used for CD8 naive, and one plate was used for CD8 memory. The study deeply sequenced blood TCR repertoires of five healthy adults to estimate repertoire size and the extent of clonotype sharing between individuals. Different laboratories and diverse techniques were used to prepare libraries and sequence TCR repertoires, to increase sequencing depth and limit assay-specific biases.

What the study reported, not specific to this receptor: Only blood was sampled, and tissue TCR repertoires likely differ from those in blood. Estimated clonotype richness was generally larger for naive than for memory subsets. Rarefaction of sorted-subset datasets indicated incomplete sequencing despite the large sequencing depth. Compared with non-shared clonotypes, clonotypes shared by all four sorted-subset donors had higher generation probabilities. Because the study included a small number of donors, the genetic and exposure-history diversity represented was limited. Across a few donors, approximately 4.9% of naive CD4, approximately 3.6% of naive CD8, about 2.3% of memory CD4, and approximately 0.4% of memory CD8 clonotypes were shared. Pairwise subsampling indicated that sequencing depth was expected to affect the degree of clonotype sharing among donors.

Note on this clone: Its antigen is currently not known. There are no base qualities to consult, and no much larger clone falls within one base.

Using the deep immunoSEQ assay, multiplex PCR amplified TCR CDR3 regions from genomic DNA. Genomic DNA extracted from each cell subset was distributed evenly over all wells of several immunoSEQ 96-well plates, and each plate served as one replicate. For sorted subsets, about 200 ng genomic DNA, equal to 30,000 or so T cell genomes, was loaded into each replicate PCR. Purified libraries were quantified with a Qubit 3.0 fluorometer, sized on a Bioanalyzer 2100, and re-quantified with the KAPA Library Quantification kit. Each immunoSEQ 96-well plate was sequenced on its own single-read 150-cycle Illumina NextSeq 550 flow cell. Concerning the study's data processing: The immunoSEQ output contained only junctional sequences without quality scores, so filtering could not match that applied to full-length reads. Sequences were annotated with PyIR, a Python wrapper for IgBLAST v1.9, using IMGT germline references to assign V/J genes and CDR3. Reads were removed for weak V/J assignments (E-value above 1e-6), missing CDR3, stop codons, out-of-frame junctions, or ambiguous translated residues. V3J clonotypes were defined as sequences sharing the same inferred V gene, J gene, and CDR3 amino acid sequence. To compute the percentage overlap between repertoires, the number of shared unique clonotypes was divided by the size of the smaller repertoire. Repertoire richness was assessed with RTK rarefaction, the Chao1 estimator, and Recon v2.1 estimates of unobserved clonotypes. For all TCRbeta clonotypes obtained by the gDNA method from a few donors, generation probabilities were computed with OLGA. The source is immuneACCESS, and TCRdb retained only in-frame sequences with V and J called. Part of the clones is not carried over; for the studies checked, unresolved V genes explain less than half of this, and the remainder is unexplained. That table furnishes V, J and clone size, whereas the DNA furnished D and trimming. Within this sample are 980,000 or so clones, with around 80% of them counted one time only. The ten biggest clones cover around 1.5% of the sample.

Via the germline V gene, CDR1 is MGHDK and CDR2 SYGVNS. The CDR3 runs 15 residues from the cysteine to the phenylalanine. Kept here is only the CDR3 DNA, which spans 45 bases and is read in frame from base 1. For this chain, trimming is 2 bases at the V end and 2 bases at the J end, and the number of junction bases without a gene match is 2. Donors were healthy HIV-negative adults with no recently reported acute infections or vaccinations. Every donor was a Caucasian adult residing in Nashville, Tennessee, USA. CD4+ T cells were enriched by magnetic negative selection, after which naive cells were positively selected on CD45RA and the negative fraction was taken as the memory subset. Blood was obtained by leukapheresis, after which PBMCs were separated by Ficoll-Histopaque density gradient centrifugation and cryopreserved in liquid nitrogen vapor phase. Purity and quantity of every magnetically sorted T cell population were checked by analytical flow cytometry. From each sorted fraction, genomic DNA was isolated and quantified by UV absorbance on a Nanodrop 2000c.

The origin of this receptor is a young man in good health. The rearranged chain carries TRBV25-1 and TRBJ2-2; 7 central bases correspond to TRBD1. The sequencing sample was made of memory CD4+ T cells sorted from blood. The sample's cell subset or site label, decoded: CD45RA-negative fraction. The CDR3: CASSEHRGNTGELFF. The DNA sequence is TGTGCCAGCAGTGAACACAGGGGAAACACCGGGGAGCTGTTTTTT.